These 14 T cell receptor beta chains were all obtained from the same sample, sequenced in a study of cytomegalovirus exposure and HLA in healthy donors (dated by TCRdb to 2015 to 2018). Library prep was done by the immunoSEQ multiplex PCR assay. For the multiplex PCR, a mixture combining 60 forward primers for TCR Vbeta segments and 13 reverse primers for TCR Jbeta segments was used. Held by TCRdb, this immuneACCESS table contains in-frame sequences only and omits some clones. Under half of the omission traces to an unresolved V gene where checked; the cause of the rest is unknown. The sample data list about 120,000 clones, and about 78% of these were observed just once. The ten top clones hold around 12% of the sample. Sequenced sample: PBMCs. All receptors derive from a woman aged 40 to 50 in good health and CMV-seropositive.

V and J are TRBV6-5 and TRBJ1-1; D gene ambiguous. The V gene's germline CDR1 is MNHEY and CDR2 SVGAGI. V lost 1 base, J lost 2 bases, and 8 bases lay in between. The CDR3 is 14 amino acids. The CDR3 protein is CASSYLATNTEAFF. The CDR3 DNA reads as TGTGCCAGCAGTTACTTAGCGACAAACACTGAAGCTTTCTTT.

The chain is built from TRBV15 and TRBJ1-1; D remains ambiguous. The CDR3 sequence is 16 residues long. V lost 0 bases and J lost 9, with 20 bases in between. Germline lookup yields CDR1 LNHNV and CDR2 YYDKDF (reference sequence). The CDR3 DNA reads TGTGCCACCAGCAGAGATCGGGGTAGCGGCCTCGCCAAAGCTTTCTTT. It yields the protein CATSRDRGSGLAKAFF.

This clone was seen only a few times. This sequence joins TRBV18 and TRBJ1-1; D call uncertain. The length of the CDR3 is 13 residues. V gave up 6 bases and J gave up 0 bases, with 8 bases separating them. CDR1 KGHSH and CDR2 LQKENI come from the germline V gene. CDR3 nucleotide sequence: TGTGCCAGCTCTCCGGAGGTGAACACTGAAGCTTTCTTT. As protein: CASSPEVNTEAFF.

The chain carries TRBV19 and TRBJ1-5; D ambiguous. Trimming shortened V by 6 bases and J by 6 bases, and 12 bases separated the two germline ends. The germline CDR1 and CDR2 sequences are LNHDA and SQIVND (reference sequence). This CDR3 comprises 13 residues. The CDR3 loop reads CASSEVRAQPQHF. CDR3 DNA: TGTGCCAGTAGCGAAGTGAGGGCTCAGCCCCAGCATTTT.

V and J are TRBV30 and TRBJ1-2, with 7 bases lining up with TRBD1. Germline lookup yields CDR1 GTSNPN and CDR2 SVGIG (reference sequence). V was clipped by 7 bases and J by 2 bases; unmatched bases: 13. CDR3 length equals 15 residues. The DNA of the CDR3 is TGTGCCTCAAACACAAAACAACAGGGGAACTATGGCTACACCTTC. Residues: CASNTKQQGNYGYTF.

This chain connects TRBV30 to TRBJ2-1; perhaps TRBD1 as D (6 bases). V lost 8 bases to trimming and J lost 7 bases, with 21 bases between them. From germline, CDR1 is GTSNPN and CDR2 SVGIG (reference sequence). The CDR3 sequence is 14 residues long. CDR3 DNA: TGTGCCGAGAGGGGGAGAGCCGACCTGAATGAGCAGTTCTTC. Its protein product is CAERGRADLNEQFF.

CDR3 sequence: CATHQGYGYTF. The CDR3 DNA reads TGTGCCACGCACCAGGGGTATGGCTACACCTTC. The J gene is TRBJ1-2, the V gene TRBV25-1; D is perhaps TRBD1 (6 bases). Germline lookup yields CDR1 MGHDK and CDR2 SYGVNS. This CDR3 has 11 amino acids. Trimming removed 10 bases from V and 5 bases from J, with 11 bases in between.

The genes are TRBV19 and TRBJ1-1; 7 nucleotides match TRBD1. The CDR3 covers 18 residues. CDR1 LNHDA and CDR2 SQIVND come from the germline V gene (reference sequence). V trimming: 7 bases; J trimming: 2 bases; junction bases outside the gene matches: 19. The CDR3 DNA reads TGTGCCAGTACCGCGGTCCCTGGACAGGCGTCTCGAAACACTGAAGCTTTCTTT. Protein sequence: CASTAVPGQASRNTEAFF.

V usage is TRBV7-6 and J usage is TRBJ2-5; 8 positions match TRBD1. The J call could be wrong; TRBJ2-7 is a better fit for the DNA end. Germline CDR1 is SGHVS and CDR2 is FNYEAQ. This CDR3 comprises 15 residues. CDR3 protein: CASSKSGTGVHEQYF. The DNA for the CDR3 is TGTGCCAGCAGCAAGTCCGGGACAGGTGTACACGAGCAGTACTTC.

V is TRBV4-1 and J is TRBJ1-2; D gene ambiguous. The CDR3 covers 14 residues. CDR1 is MGHRA and CDR2 is YSYEKL in the germline V gene. Trimming shortened V by 5 bases and J by 2 bases, and 12 bases separated the two germline ends. CDR3 amino acids: CASSWAGWNYGYTF. The CDR3 DNA is TGCGCCAGCAGCTGGGCCGGATGGAACTATGGCTACACCTTC.

The chain recombines TRBV6-6 with TRBJ1-5, with D perhaps TRBD1 (5 bases). Trimming stripped 7 bases from V and 4 bases from J, with 8 bases between. Germline V gene data show CDR1 as MNHNY and CDR2 as SVGAGI (reference sequence). The CDR3 totals 12 residues. CDR3 DNA: TGTGCCAGCAACAAGGGGAATCAGCCCCAGCATTTT. It encodes CASNKGNQPQHF.

The table lists this clone with a count of one. J is TRBJ1-1 and V is TRBV2, with unresolved D. Germline CDR1 SNHLY, CDR2 FYNNEI. This CDR3 is 17 amino acids long. V shed 4 bases and J shed 2 bases, with 20 bases lying between them. CDR3 sequence: CASSADRDMSYNTEAFF. The CDR3 coding sequence is TGTGCCAGCAGTGCAGATCGTGACATGTCTTATAACACTGAAGCTTTCTTT.

This clone was seen more than once but under ten times. The CDR3: CASSWRGDTGELFF. Written as DNA, the CDR3 is TGCGCCAGCAGCTGGCGGGGGGACACCGGGGAGCTGTTTTTT. The chain uses TRBV5-1 and TRBJ2-2; TRBD2 matches at 8 bases. V dropped 3 bases and J dropped 3; count of bases not matched to a gene: 1. The CDR3 has 14 residues. Germline-derived CDR1 and CDR2 are SGHRS and YFSETQ. Combining the CDR3 with reference TRBV5-1 and TRBJ2-2 gives the whole variable domain KAGVTQTPRYLIKTRGQQVTLSCSPISGHRSVSWYQQTPGQGLQFLFEYFSETQRNKGNFPGRFSGRQFSNSRSEMNVSTLELGDSALYLCASSWRGDTGELFFGEGSRLTVL.

V is TRBV18 and J is TRBJ1-1, with 12 bases identical to TRBD1. The CDR3 is 15 residues long. The junction had 6 bases not matched to a gene; V was cut back by 3 bases and J by 7 bases. Germline V lookup: CDR1 KGHSH, CDR2 LQKENI. Here the CDR3 DNA reads TGTGCCAGCTCACCCGGGACAGGGGGCGGACTTGAAGCTTTCTTT. Protein: CASSPGTGGGLEAFF.